A selection of T cell receptor beta chains follows, all from one sample in a study of OX40 agonist ivuxolimab in advanced cancers. The protocol was immunoSEQ multiplex PCR, while the TCRdb copy is restricted to in-frame clones and leaves out a portion. Among tens of thousands of clones, more than 85% were seen once, and the ten largest hold about 14%. Sequencing used CD4+ or CD8+ T cells sorted from blood, obtained in a trial of the OX40 agonist ivuxolimab. The receptor set was obtained from an adult with an advanced solid tumor such as melanoma, head and neck, liver or kidney cancer. CDR3s include the opening cysteine and the closing phenylalanine or tryptophan. A D gene is named only where the DNA matches it firmly. Size tells how often a clone was seen (once, few, many) or the class of an expanded clone, and some rows leave it out.

J,size,D,V,DNA,CDR3
TRBJ2-1,NA,TRBD2,TRBV27,TGTGCCAGCAGTTTATCGGGCGGGGGCTCCTACAATGAGCAGTTCTTC,CASSLSGGGSYNEQFF
TRBJ2-1,once,NA,TRBV30,TGTGCCTGGAGTGTGGACAGCCGGAATGAGCAGTTCTTC,CAWSVDSRNEQFF
TRBJ2-1,NA,TRBD2,TRBV7-3,TGTGCCAGCAGCTTGCAAGCGGGGGGGACATACAATGAGCAGTTCTTC,CASSLQAGGTYNEQFF
TRBJ1-5,NA,NA,TRBV15,TGTGCCACCAGCATACAACAAAATAGCAATCAGCCCCAGCATTTT,CATSIQQNSNQPQHF
TRBJ2-6,NA,NA,TRBV30,TGTGCCTGGAGTCTTGACTCTGGGGCCAACGTCCTGACTTTC,CAWSLDSGANVLTF
TRBJ2-7,NA,NA,TRBV30,TGTGCCTGGAGTATCTCTCCCTACGAGCAGTACTTC,CAWSISPYEQYF
TRBJ2-3,NA,NA,TRBV4-1,TGCGCCAGCAGCCCTTCCGGTCAGCCTAACCCCGCAGATACGCAGTATTTT,CASSPSGQPNPADTQYF
TRBJ1-6,NA,TRBD1,TRBV15,TGTGCCACCAGCATAGGGACAGAAGCCTATAATTCACCCCTCCACTTT,CATSIGTEAYNSPLHF
TRBJ1-4,NA,NA,TRBV5-4,TGTGCCAGCAGCTTTCCGGGGGCTAATGAAAAACTGTTTTTT,CASSFPGANEKLFF
TRBJ1-5,NA,TRBD1,TRBV13,TGTGCCCGCAGCTTCCAGGGGGGGGGAAGCAATCAGCCCCAGCATTTT,CARSFQGGGSNQPQHF
TRBJ1-2,NA,NA,TRBV30,TGTGCCTGGACAGCGGGGGGCTATGGCTACACCTTC,CAWTAGGYGYTF
TRBJ2-7,NA,NA,TRBV7-9,TGTGCCAGCAGCTTAGGCCAGGGGGGCCCCTACGAGCAGTACTTC,CASSLGQGGPYEQYF
TRBJ2-7,NA,NA,TRBV4-2,TGTGCCAGCAGCCAAGAGTCCGGGGTCTCCTACGAGCAGTACTTC,CASSQESGVSYEQYF
TRBJ2-5,NA,TRBD2,TRBV28,TGTGCCAGCAGTATGACTAGCGGGGGGTTTCAAGAGACCCAGTACTTC,CASSMTSGGFQETQYF
TRBJ1-2,NA,NA,TRBV6-1,TGTGCCAGCAGTGAAAGACCCCGGGCGCGGAAGGACTATGGCTACACCTTC,CASSERPRARKDYGYTF
TRBJ2-1,NA,NA,TRBV7-9,TGTGCCAGCAGCTTATCGGCAGGGCCCACTGAGCAGTTCTTC,CASSLSAGPTEQFF
TRBJ2-1,once,NA,TRBV7-9,TGTGCCAGCAGCTCCTACGCACTAGCTGTCAACAATGAGCAGTTCTTC,CASSSYALAVNNEQFF
TRBJ2-5,NA,TRBD1,TRBV13,TGTGCCAGCAGCCCGGCGGGACAGGGAAAGTACCAAGAGACCCAGTACTTC,CASSPAGQGKYQETQYF
TRBJ1-6,NA,TRBD1,TRBV5-6,TGTGCCAGCAGCTACGACAGGGGGTATAATTCACCCCTCCACTTT,CASSYDRGYNSPLHF
TRBJ2-7,NA,TRBD1,TRBV27,TGTGCCAGCAGTTCCCCCGGGACAGGGCTTTACGAGCAGTACTTC,CASSSPGTGLYEQYF
TRBJ1-1,NA,NA,TRBV6-1,TGTGCCAGCAGTGAAGATGGGGGGTGGGCTGAAGCTTTCTTT,CASSEDGGWAEAFF
TRBJ1-3,NA,NA,TRBV19,TGTGCCAGCCGCCGTACAGAGTGGGGGGGAGACACCATATATTTT,CASRRTEWGGDTIYF
TRBJ1-1,NA,NA,TRBV4-2,TGTGCCAGCAGCCACCCCTCTTTGAACACTGAAGCTTTCTTT,CASSHPSLNTEAFF
TRBJ1-1,few,NA,TRBV4-1,TGCGCCAGCAGGTCCAGGGCACACACTGAAGCTTTCTTT,CASRSRAHTEAFF
TRBJ2-7,NA,TRBD1,TRBV30,TGTGCCTGGAGTGTAGGGACAGGGGGCGACGAGCAGTACTTC,CAWSVGTGGDEQYF
TRBJ1-5,NA,NA,TRBV7-9,TGTGCCAGCAGCTTAGACAGCCCCAATCAGCCCCAGCATTTT,CASSLDSPNQPQHF
TRBJ2-7,NA,TRBD1,TRBV7-9,TGTGCCAGCAGCTTCCGGGACAGGTCTGTGAGCGAGCAGTACTTC,CASSFRDRSVSEQYF
TRBJ2-7,few,NA,TRBV27,TGTGCCAGCAGCCCCCAGGCGACCTACGAGCAGTACTTC,CASSPQATYEQYF
TRBJ1-1,few,NA,TRBV7-9,TGTGCCAGCAGCTTACAGGGAGGTTCTGAAGCTTTCTTT,CASSLQGGSEAFF
TRBJ2-3,NA,TRBD1,TRBV5-1,TGCGCCAGCAGCTTGGGAATGGGACAGGGTCCTTCAGATACGCAGTATTTT,CASSLGMGQGPSDTQYF
TRBJ2-3,once,TRBD2,TRBV28,TGTGCCAGCAGTTACCCTACAGGGGTAGCGGGGGGCCCCACAGATACGCAGTATTTT,CASSYPTGVAGGPTDTQYF
TRBJ1-4,NA,NA,TRBV7-6,TGTGCCAGCAGCTTAGGGGGGGGCGAGAGTGAAAAACTGTTTTTT,CASSLGGGESEKLFF
TRBJ1-2,NA,NA,TRBV6-5,TGTGCCAGCAGTTACCAGGCGGACTATGGCTACACCTTC,CASSYQADYGYTF
TRBJ1-5,NA,NA,TRBV6-5,TGTGCCAGCAGTTATGGGGGGGGAGGAGGGCAGCCCCAGCATTTT,CASSYGGGGGQPQHF
TRBJ2-5,NA,TRBD2,TRBV9,TGTGCCAGCAGCGTAACTAGCGGGGCATCTCAAGAGACCCAGTACTTC,CASSVTSGASQETQYF
TRBJ2-5,NA,NA,TRBV7-7,TGTGCTAGCAGCTTAGTAATTGGGGAAGAGACCCAGTACTTC,CASSLVIGEETQYF
TRBJ2-1,NA,NA,TRBV6-6,TGTGCCAGCAGCCTTGGAACCGGGGGCTCCTACAATGAGCAGTTCTTC,CASSLGTGGSYNEQFF
TRBJ2-3,NA,TRBD2,TRBV30,TGTGCCTGGAGAAAAGCGGGGGCCCGAGATACGCAGTATTTT,CAWRKAGARDTQYF
TRBJ2-2,NA,NA,TRBV4-1,TGCGCCAGCACCTCCCTGGACACCGGGGAGCTGTTTTTT,CASTSLDTGELFF
TRBJ2-1,NA,NA,TRBV6-8,TGTGCCAGCAGGGGATATTTAGGGAGGTCGTACAATGAGCAGTTCTTC,CASRGYLGRSYNEQFF
TRBJ2-1,NA,TRBD2,TRBV5-1,TGCGCCAGCAGCCGCGGGGGGGCCTACAATGAGCAGTTCTTC,CASSRGGAYNEQFF
TRBJ2-5,NA,NA,TRBV19,TGTGCCAGTAGTACGAAAGACAGGAGCCAAGAGACCCAGTACTTC,CASSTKDRSQETQYF